This section outlines one T cell receptor beta chain sequence together with its context. Germline lookup yields CDR1 MDHEN and CDR2 SYDVKM. Trimming took 6 bases from V and 5 from J; bases not matched to a gene: 6. The CDR3 spans 15 residues. This sample stems from a study of blood T cell repertoires in COVID-19. Study summary: Whether acute or convalescent, the COVID-19 samples came from the United States, Italy and Spain.

A Seattle source enrolled patients during active infection and followed them longitudinally. The data were produced by immunoSEQ multiplex PCR, yet TCRdb's version contains in-frame clones alone and is incomplete. In the table there are about 180,000 clones, about 87% of which are singletons. The sequencing sample was made of peripheral blood. The chain has TRBV28 and TRBJ2-1; 11 nucleotides line up with TRBD2. This TCR came from a man in his fifties or sixties with COVID-19, enrolled during active disease. The CDR3 DNA follows: TGTGCCAGCAGCCCTACTAGCGGGGGTCACAATGAGCAGTTCTTC. It encodes CASSPTSGGHNEQFF.